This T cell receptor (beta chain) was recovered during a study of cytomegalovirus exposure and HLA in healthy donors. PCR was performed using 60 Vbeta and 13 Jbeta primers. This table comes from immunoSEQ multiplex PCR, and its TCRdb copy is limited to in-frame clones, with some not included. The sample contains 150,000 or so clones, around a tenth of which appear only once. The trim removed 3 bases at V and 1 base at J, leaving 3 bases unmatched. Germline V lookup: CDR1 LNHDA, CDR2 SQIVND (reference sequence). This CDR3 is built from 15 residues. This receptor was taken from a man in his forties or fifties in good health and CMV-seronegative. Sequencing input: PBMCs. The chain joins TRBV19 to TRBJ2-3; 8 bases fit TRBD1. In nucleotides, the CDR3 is TGTGCCAGTAGTATCCAGGGGGCCCGCACAGATACGCAGTATTTT. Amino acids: CASSIQGARTDTQYF.